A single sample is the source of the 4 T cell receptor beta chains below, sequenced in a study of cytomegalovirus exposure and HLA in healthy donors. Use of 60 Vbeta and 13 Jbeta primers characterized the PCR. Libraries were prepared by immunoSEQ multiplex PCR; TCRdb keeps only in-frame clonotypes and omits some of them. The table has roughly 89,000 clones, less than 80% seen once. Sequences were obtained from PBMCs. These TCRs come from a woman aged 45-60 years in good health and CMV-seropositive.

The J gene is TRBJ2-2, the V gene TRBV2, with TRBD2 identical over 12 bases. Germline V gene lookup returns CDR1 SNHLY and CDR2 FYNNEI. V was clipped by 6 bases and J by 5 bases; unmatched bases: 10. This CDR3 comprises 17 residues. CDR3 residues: CASRGTSGHIRTGELFF. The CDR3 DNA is TGTGCCAGCAGGGGGACTAGCGGGCACATCAGGACCGGGGAGCTGTTTTTT.

CDR3 region: CASSPQSNEQFF. Here the CDR3 DNA reads TGTGCCAGCAGCCCACAGAGCAATGAGCAGTTCTTC. V and J are TRBV7-2 and TRBJ2-1; D remains unclear. V lost 5 bases and J lost 6, with 8 bases in between. The CDR3 contains 12 residues. Germline CDR1 is SGHTA and CDR2 is FQGNSA.

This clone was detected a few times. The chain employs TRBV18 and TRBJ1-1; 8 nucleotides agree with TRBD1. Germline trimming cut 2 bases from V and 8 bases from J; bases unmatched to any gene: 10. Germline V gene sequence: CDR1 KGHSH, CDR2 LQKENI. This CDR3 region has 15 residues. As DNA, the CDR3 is TGTGCCAGCTCACCAGCGACAGGGGCCCGGGGGGAAGCTTTCTTT. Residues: CASSPATGARGEAFF.

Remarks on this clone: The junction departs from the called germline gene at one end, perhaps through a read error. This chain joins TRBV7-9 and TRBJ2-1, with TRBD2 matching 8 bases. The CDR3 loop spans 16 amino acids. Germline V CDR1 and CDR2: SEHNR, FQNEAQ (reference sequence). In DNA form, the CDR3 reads TGTTCCAGCAGCTTAGCCCTAGCGGGCTCCTACAATGAGCAGTTCTTC. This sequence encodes CSSSLALAGSYNEQFF.